Each of the 9 T cell receptor beta chains below was sequenced from the same sample in a study of early T cells in non-severe SARS-CoV-2 infection. One entry per CDR3 protein results from TCRdb running MiXCR on the 5' RACE reads. The data contain tens of thousands of distinct CDR3 sequences, around 5% of them singletons. Material: whole blood. These receptors were collected from an adult who was a healthcare worker with PCR-confirmed SARS-CoV-2 infection or an uninfected control (not recorded which).

This clonotype was counted ten times or more. The rearrangement uses TRBV6-1 and TRBJ2-7, with D maybe TRBD1 (6 bases). Germline values: CDR1 MNHNS, CDR2 SASEGT. This CDR3 is 13 amino acids long. The V and J ends lost 6 bases and 7 bases respectively, with 16 bases between them. CDR3 coding DNA: TGTGCCAGCAGGGCGACAGGCCAGGGGGAGCAGTACTTC. Translating gives CASRATGQGEQYF.

This clonotype was counted a few times. The rearrangement links TRBV9 to TRBJ2-1; 8 bases fit TRBD1. J lost 2 bases, V lost 0 bases, and 1 base had no gene match. In germline, CDR1 is SGDLS, CDR2 YYNGEE. CDR3 length: 15 amino acids. The CDR3 DNA is TGTGCCAGCAGCGTAGGGACAGGGACCTACAATGAGCAGTTCTTC. Translated: CASSVGTGTYNEQFF.

V usage is TRBV5-1 and J usage is TRBJ2-3, with unresolved D. V was clipped by 2 bases and J by 2 bases, with 12 bases between them. Germline CDR1 reads SGHRS; CDR2 reads YFSETQ. The CDR3 spans 15 residues. CDR3 DNA: TGCGCCAGCAGCTTACGCCCAGAGGACACAGATACGCAGTATTTT. Its protein product is CASSLRPEDTDTQYF.

This clonotype appeared many times. The gene calls are TRBV4-3 and TRBJ2-1, with 9 bases aligning to TRBD2. The CDR3 is made up of 18 amino acids. Germline V gene sequence: CDR1 LGHNA, CDR2 YSLEER. V trimming: 3 bases; J trimming: 5 bases; junction bases outside the gene matches: 14. The CDR3 DNA reads TGCGCCAGCAGCCAGGGGGCGGGAGGGTATTTGCTGAACAATGAGCAGTTCTTC. Translated: CASSQGAGGYLLNNEQFF.

This clonotype was observed at least ten times. The chain is built from TRBV3-1 and TRBJ2-2; D gene ambiguous. Germline loops: CDR1 LGHDT, CDR2 YNNKEL (reference sequence). The CDR3 extends over 13 amino acids. The V gene lost 2 bases and the J gene lost 5 bases, with 6 bases spanning the gap. The CDR3 region is CASSQPLTGELFF. The CDR3 nucleotides read TGTGCCAGCAGCCAACCACTGACCGGGGAGCTGTTTTTT.

This clonotype was seen repeatedly, ten times or more. The chain couples TRBV12-3 or TRBV12-4 to TRBJ1-1; a possible D gene is TRBD1 (5 bases). V was trimmed by 8 bases and J by 0 bases, leaving 13 bases between them. CDR3 length equals 14 residues. CDR3 loop: CASFHGTVNTEAFF. CDR3 coding DNA: TGTGCCAGCTTCCACGGGACGGTGAACACTGAAGCTTTCTTT.

Only a few counts were recorded for this clonotype. This chain connects TRBV10-2 to TRBJ2-5; D is unclear. Germline loops: CDR1 WSHSY, CDR2 SAAADI. V was pared by 1 base and J by 5 bases, with 17 bases between. The CDR3 sequence is 16 residues long. In DNA, the CDR3 is TGCGCCAGCAGTGAGTTGGCAGCCGGAATGAGGGAGACCCAGTACTTC. This translates into CASSELAAGMRETQYF.

This clonotype came up a few times. V gene TRBV6-5 combines with J gene TRBJ1-4; D perhaps matches TRBD1 (5 bases). Per the germline V gene, CDR1 is MNHEY and CDR2 is SVGAGI. The CDR3 covers 17 residues. V was clipped by 6 bases and J by 5 bases, with 22 bases between them. In DNA form, the CDR3 reads TGTGCCAGCAGCCCCCGAGGGAGGGGCAGAGGGAATGAAAAACTGTTTTTT. This encodes CASSPRGRGRGNEKLFF.

This clonotype was seen repeatedly, ten times or more. The chain carries TRBV15 and TRBJ2-7; 13 bases line up with TRBD2. Germline CDR1 is LNHNV and CDR2 is YYDKDF (reference sequence). The CDR3 is 15 residues long. V dropped 5 bases and J dropped 6; count of bases not matched to a gene: 7. The CDR3 is CATSGIGLAGVEQYF. The CDR3 region has the DNA TGTGCCACCAGCGGAATCGGACTAGCGGGAGTCGAGCAGTACTTC.